The clone carrying this TCR beta chain came up many times. Its antigen is still unknown. These data originate in a study of blood T cells in healthy people across ages. Together with a sample-barcoded 5' primer, a J-beta primer mix was included in a second PCR lasting about 7 to 12 cycles. A single record per CDR3 protein comes from TCRdb applying MiXCR to the 5' RACE reads. The sample gives approximately 290,000 distinct CDR3 sequences, 25% to 30% of which show up once; approximately 30% is in the top ten. Study results and caveats: Unsorted PBMCs blocked a conclusive comparison of naive and antigen-experienced cells.

This CDR3 is 15 amino acids long. The germline V gene has CDR1 MDHEN and CDR2 SYDVKM. With 2 bases clipped from V and 1 base from J, the junction kept 1 base outside the gene matches. This TCR was recovered from a woman aged 70-85 years in good health. Sequencing was done on a sample of blood. The chain has TRBV28 and TRBJ2-4; 8 nucleotides agree with TRBD1. The CDR3 region has the DNA TGTGCCAGCAGTTTAGGGGACAGGGCCAAAAACATTCAGTACTTC. It translates to CASSLGDRAKNIQYF.